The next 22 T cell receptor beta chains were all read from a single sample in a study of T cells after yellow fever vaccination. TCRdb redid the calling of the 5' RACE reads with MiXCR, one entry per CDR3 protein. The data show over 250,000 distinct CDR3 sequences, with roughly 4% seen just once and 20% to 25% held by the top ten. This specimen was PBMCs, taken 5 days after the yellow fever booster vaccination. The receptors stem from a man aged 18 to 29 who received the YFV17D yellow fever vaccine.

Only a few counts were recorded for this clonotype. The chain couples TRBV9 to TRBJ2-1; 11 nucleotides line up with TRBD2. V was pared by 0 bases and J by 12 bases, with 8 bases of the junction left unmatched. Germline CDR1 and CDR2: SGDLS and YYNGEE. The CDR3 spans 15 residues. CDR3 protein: CASSVELAGAQGQFF. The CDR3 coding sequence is TGTGCCAGCAGCGTAGAACTAGCGGGGGCCCAGGGGCAGTTCTTC. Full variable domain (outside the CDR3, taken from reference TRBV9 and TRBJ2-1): DSGVTQTPKHLITATGQRVTLRCSPRSGDLSVYWYQQSLDQGLQFLIQYYNGEERAKGNILERFSAQQFPDLHSELNLSSLELGDSALYFCASSVELAGAQGQFFGPGTRLTVL.

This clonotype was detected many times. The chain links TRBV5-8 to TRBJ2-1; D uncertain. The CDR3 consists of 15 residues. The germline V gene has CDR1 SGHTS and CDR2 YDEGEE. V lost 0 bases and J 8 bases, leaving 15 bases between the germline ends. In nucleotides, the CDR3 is TGTGCCAGCAGCTTGGGTACAACAAAGGACGATGAGCAGTTCTTC. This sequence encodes CASSLGTTKDDEQFF. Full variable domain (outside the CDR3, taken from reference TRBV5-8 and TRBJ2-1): EAGVTQSPTHLIKTRGQQATLRCSPISGHTSVYWYQQALGLGLQFLLWYDEGEERNRGNFPPRFSGRQFPNYSSELNVNALELEDSALYLCASSLGTTKDDEQFFGPGTRLTVL.

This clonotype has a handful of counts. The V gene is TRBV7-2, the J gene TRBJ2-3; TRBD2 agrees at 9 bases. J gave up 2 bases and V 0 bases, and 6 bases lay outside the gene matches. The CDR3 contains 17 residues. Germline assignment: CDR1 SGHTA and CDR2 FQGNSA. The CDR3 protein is CASSLARSGGNTDTQYF. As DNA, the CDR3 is TGTGCCAGCAGCTTAGCGCGGAGCGGGGGGAACACAGATACGCAGTATTTT.

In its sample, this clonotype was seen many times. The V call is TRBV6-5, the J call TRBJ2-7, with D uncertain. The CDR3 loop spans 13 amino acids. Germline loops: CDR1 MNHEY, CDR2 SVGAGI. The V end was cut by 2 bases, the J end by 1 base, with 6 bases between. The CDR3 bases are TGTGCCAGCAGTTACAAGGGATCCTACGAGCAGTACTTC. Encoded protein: CASSYKGSYEQYF.

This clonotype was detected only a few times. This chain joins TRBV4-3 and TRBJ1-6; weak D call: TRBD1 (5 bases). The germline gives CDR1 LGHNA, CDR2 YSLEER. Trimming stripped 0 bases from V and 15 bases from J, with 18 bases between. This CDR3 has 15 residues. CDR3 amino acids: CASSQDNVGGSFLHF. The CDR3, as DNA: TGCGCCAGCAGCCAAGATAACGTTGGGGGTTCTTTCCTCCACTTT.

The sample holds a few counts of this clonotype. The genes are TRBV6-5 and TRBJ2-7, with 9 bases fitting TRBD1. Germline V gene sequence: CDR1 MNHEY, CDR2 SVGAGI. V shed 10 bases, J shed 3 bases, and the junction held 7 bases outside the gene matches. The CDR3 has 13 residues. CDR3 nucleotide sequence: TGTGCCACCTCCGGGACAGGGCTCTACGAGCAGTACTTC. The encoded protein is CATSGTGLYEQYF.

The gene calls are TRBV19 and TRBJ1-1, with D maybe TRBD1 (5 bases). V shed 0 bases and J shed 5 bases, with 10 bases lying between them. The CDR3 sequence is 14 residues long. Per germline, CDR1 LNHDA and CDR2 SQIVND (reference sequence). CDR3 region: CASSIDRRTTEAFF. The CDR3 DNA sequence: TGTGCCAGTAGTATAGATCGGAGGACAACTGAAGCTTTCTTT.

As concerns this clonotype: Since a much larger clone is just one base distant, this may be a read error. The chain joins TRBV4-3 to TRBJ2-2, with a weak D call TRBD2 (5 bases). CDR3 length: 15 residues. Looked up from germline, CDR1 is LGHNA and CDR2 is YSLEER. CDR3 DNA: TGCGCCAGCAGCCAAGTGGGTACAGCCATCGGGGAGATGTTTTTT. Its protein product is CASSQVGTAIGEMFF.

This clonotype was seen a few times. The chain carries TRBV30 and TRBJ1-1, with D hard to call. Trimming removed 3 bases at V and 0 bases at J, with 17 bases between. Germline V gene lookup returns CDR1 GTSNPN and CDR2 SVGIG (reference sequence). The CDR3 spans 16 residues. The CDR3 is CAWSSSQDNMNTEAFF. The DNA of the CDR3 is TGTGCCTGGAGCTCGAGCCAGGATAACATGAACACTGAAGCTTTCTTT.

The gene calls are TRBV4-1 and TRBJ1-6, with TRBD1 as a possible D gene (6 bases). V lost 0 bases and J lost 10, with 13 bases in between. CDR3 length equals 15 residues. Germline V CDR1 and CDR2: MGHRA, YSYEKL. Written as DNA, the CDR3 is TGCGCCAGCAGCCAAGACGGGGCCAGGGGATCACCCCTCCACTTT. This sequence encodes CASSQDGARGSPLHF.

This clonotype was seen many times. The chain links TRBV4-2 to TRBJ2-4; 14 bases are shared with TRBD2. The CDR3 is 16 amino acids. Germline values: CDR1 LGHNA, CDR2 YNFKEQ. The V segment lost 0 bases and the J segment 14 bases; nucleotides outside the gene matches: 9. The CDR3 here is CASSQESTSGGVPKYF. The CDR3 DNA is TGTGCCAGCAGCCAAGAATCGACTAGCGGGGGGGTACCGAAGTACTTC.

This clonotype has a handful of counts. CDR3 residues: CASSLGQGLTGELFF. CDR3 sequence (DNA): TGCGCCAGCAGCTTGGGACAGGGTCTCACCGGGGAGCTGTTTTTT. This chain links TRBV5-1 with TRBJ2-2, with 7 bases that match TRBD1. Germline trimming cut 0 bases from V and 4 bases from J; bases unmatched to any gene: 3. Germline V gene sequence: CDR1 SGHRS, CDR2 YFSETQ. The CDR3 is made up of 15 amino acids.

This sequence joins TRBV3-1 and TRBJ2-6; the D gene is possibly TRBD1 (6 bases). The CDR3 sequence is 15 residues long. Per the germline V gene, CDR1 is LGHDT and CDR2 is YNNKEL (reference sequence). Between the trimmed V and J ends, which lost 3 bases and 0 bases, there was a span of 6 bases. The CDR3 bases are TGTGCCAGCAGCCAGGACAGCTCTGGGGCCAACGTCCTGACTTTC. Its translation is CASSQDSSGANVLTF.

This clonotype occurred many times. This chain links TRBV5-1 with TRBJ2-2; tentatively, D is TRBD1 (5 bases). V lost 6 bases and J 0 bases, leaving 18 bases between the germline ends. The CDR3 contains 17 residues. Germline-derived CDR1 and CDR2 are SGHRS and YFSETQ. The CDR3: CASIKGEVRTNTGELFF. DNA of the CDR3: TGCGCCAGCATAAAAGGGGAAGTCCGAACGAACACCGGGGAGCTGTTTTTT.

The CDR3: CASSQDTGSAAFF. Here the CDR3 DNA reads TGCGCCAGCAGCCAGGACACAGGGAGTGCAGCTTTCTTT. The chain joins TRBV4-3 to TRBJ1-1; weak D call: TRBD1 (6 bases). In germline, CDR1 is LGHNA, CDR2 YSLEER. V lost 3 bases to trimming and J lost 10 bases, with 15 bases between them. The CDR3 spans 13 residues.

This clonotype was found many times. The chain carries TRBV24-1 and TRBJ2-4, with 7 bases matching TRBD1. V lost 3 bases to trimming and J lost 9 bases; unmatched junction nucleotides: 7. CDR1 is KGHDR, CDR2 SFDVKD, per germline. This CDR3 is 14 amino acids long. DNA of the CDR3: TGTGCCACCAGTGATGCCCGGGACAGTACCATTCAGTACTTC. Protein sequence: CATSDARDSTIQYF.

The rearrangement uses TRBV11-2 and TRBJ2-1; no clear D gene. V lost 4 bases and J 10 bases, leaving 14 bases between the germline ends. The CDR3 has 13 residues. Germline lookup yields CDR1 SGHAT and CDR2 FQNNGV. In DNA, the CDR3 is TGTGCCAGCAGCTCCGGGCTGGAGTTCGAGCAGTTCTTC. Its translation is CASSSGLEFEQFF. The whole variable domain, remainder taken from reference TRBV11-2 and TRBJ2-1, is EAGVAQSPRYKIIEKRQSVAFWCNPISGHATLYWYQQILGQGPKLLIQFQNNGVVDDSQLPKDRFSAERLKGVDSTLKIQPAKLEDSAVYLCASSSGLEFEQFFGPGTRLTVL.

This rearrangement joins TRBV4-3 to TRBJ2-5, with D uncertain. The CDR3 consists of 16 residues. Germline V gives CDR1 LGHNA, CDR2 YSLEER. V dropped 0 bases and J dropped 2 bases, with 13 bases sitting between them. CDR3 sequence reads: CASSQDLEVGQETQYF. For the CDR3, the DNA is TGCGCCAGCAGCCAAGATCTTGAAGTGGGGCAAGAGACCCAGTACTTC.

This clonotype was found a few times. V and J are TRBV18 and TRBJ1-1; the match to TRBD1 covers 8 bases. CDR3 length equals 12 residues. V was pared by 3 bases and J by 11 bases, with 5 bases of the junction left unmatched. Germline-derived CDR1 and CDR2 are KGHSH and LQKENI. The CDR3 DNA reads TGTGCCAGCTCACCGCCCAGGACAGGGGCTTTCTTT. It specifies CASSPPRTGAFF.

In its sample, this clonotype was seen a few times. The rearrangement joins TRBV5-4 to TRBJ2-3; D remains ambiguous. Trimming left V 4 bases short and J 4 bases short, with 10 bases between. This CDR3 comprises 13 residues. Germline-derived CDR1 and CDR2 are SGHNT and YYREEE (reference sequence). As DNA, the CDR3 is TGTGCCAGCAGCCCCGGAGAGGCAGATACGCAGTATTTT. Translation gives CASSPGEADTQYF.

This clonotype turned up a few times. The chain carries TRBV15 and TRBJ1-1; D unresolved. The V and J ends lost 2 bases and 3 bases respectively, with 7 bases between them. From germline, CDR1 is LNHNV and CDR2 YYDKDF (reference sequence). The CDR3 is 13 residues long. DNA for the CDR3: TGTGCCACCAGCAGACGAAGGGACACTGAAGCTTTCTTT. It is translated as CATSRRRDTEAFF.

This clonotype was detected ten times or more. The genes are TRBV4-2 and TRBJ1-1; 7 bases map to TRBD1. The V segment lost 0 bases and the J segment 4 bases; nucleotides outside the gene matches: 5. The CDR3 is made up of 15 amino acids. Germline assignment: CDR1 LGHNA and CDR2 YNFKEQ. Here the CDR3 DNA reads TGTGCCAGCAGCCAAGAACAGGGGATTACCACTGAAGCTTTCTTT. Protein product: CASSQEQGITTEAFF.